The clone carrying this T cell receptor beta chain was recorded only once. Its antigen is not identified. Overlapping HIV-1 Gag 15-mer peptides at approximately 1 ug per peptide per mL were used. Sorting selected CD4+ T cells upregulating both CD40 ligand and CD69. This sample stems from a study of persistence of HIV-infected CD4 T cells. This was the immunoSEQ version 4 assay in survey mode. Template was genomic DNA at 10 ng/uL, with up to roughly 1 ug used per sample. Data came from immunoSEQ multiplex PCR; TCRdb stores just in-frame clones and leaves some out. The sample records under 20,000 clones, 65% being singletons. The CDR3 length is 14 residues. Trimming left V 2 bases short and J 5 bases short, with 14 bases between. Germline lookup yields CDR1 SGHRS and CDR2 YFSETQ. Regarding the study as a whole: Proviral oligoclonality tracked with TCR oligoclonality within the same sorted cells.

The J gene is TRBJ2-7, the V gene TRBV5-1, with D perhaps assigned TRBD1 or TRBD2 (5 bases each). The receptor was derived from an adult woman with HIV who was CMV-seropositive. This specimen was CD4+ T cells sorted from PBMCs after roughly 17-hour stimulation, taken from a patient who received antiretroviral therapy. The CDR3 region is CASSFDSGRDEQYF. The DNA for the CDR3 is TGCGCCAGCAGCTTTGACAGCGGTCGCGACGAGCAGTACTTC. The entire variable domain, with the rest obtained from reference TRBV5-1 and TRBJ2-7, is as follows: KAGVTQTPRYLIKTRGQQVTLSCSPISGHRSVSWYQQTPGQGLQFLFEYFSETQRNKGNFPGRFSGRQFSNSRSEMNVSTLELGDSALYLCASSFDSGRDEQYFGPGTRLTVT.